This T cell receptor beta chain stems from a study of shared clonotypes between healthy human individuals. Findings and caveats of the study: Clonotype sharing among donors was expected to depend on sequencing depth. Enrolling few donors narrowed the genetic and exposure-history diversity that was represented.

Germline lookup yields CDR1 SGHTA and CDR2 FQGTGA. This CDR3 comprises 15 residues. The V gene end was trimmed by 5 bases and the J gene end by 2 bases; junction bases not matched to a gene: 3. As regards this clone: Its antigen is unknown.

Unsorted PBMC DNA underwent sequencing on ten immunoSEQ deep assay plates. Per the original methods: ImmunoSEQ output lacked quality scores and full-length reads, limiting matched filtering. Profiling relied on immunoSEQ multiplex PCR, and the TCRdb table lists in-frame clones only, not all of them. V and J calls and clone size follow that table, whereas D and trimming were derived from the DNA. Here the sample spans hundreds of thousands of clones, about 82% being singletons. This clonotype was sampled from a woman aged 35 to 49 in good health. Some clones in this sample may be carry-over from other donors' samples. The chain is built from TRBV7-3 and TRBJ2-1; TRBD2 agrees at 10 bases. Material: PBMCs. CDR3 DNA sequence: TGTGCCAGCAGCCCAGCGGGAGGGACCTACAATGAGCAGTTCTTC. Amino acids: CASSPAGGTYNEQFF.